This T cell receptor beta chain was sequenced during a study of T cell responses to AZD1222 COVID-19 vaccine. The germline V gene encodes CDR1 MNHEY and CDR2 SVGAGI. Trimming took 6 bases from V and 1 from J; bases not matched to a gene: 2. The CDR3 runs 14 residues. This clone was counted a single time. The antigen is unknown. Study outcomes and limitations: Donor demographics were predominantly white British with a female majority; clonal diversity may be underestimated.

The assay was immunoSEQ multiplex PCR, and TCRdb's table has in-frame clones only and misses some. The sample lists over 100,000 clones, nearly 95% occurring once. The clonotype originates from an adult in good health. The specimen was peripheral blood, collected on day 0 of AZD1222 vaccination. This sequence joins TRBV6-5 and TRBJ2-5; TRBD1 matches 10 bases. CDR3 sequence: CASRDRGVQETQYF. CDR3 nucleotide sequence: TGTGCCAGCAGGGACAGGGGGGTCCAAGAGACCCAGTACTTC.